These 22 T cell receptor beta chains came from one sample sequenced in a study of blood T cell repertoires in COVID-19. Repertoires were generated with immunoSEQ multiplex PCR, while TCRdb's copy carries only in-frame clones and drops some. The sample includes around 110,000 clones, 75% to 90% of them seen just once. The sequenced sample was peripheral blood. The receptors stem from a man aged 25-45 years with acute or convalescent COVID-19.

The chain carries TRBV18 and TRBJ1-4, with 9 bases fitting TRBD1. CDR3 length: 15 residues. Looked up from germline, CDR1 is KGHSH and CDR2 is LQKENI. Germline trimming cut 3 bases from V and 4 bases from J; bases unmatched to any gene: 3. The CDR3 sequence is CASSPTGGLNEKLFF. The CDR3 DNA sequence: TGTGCCAGCTCACCCACAGGGGGCCTTAATGAAAAACTGTTTTTT.

The chain combines TRBV7-2 with TRBJ2-5; D remains unclear. The CDR3 has 16 amino acids. Trimming removed 1 base from V and 2 bases from J, with 14 bases in between. Germline-derived CDR1 and CDR2 are SGHTA and FQGNSA. The CDR3 region is CASSLGPYVEQETQYF. CDR3 bases: TGTGCCAGCAGCTTAGGCCCTTACGTCGAGCAAGAGACCCAGTACTTC.

The chain joins TRBV6-4 to TRBJ1-2; D is unresolved. This CDR3 is built from 15 residues. Germline-derived CDR1 and CDR2 are MRHNA and SNTAGT. Between the trimmed V and J ends, which lost 4 bases and 0 bases, there was a span of 12 bases. CDR3 nucleotide sequence: TGTGCCAGCAGTGTGTCTGAGTTCTCTAACTATGGCTACACCTTC. Translating gives CASSVSEFSNYGYTF.

This sequence joins TRBV3-1 (or the pseudogene TRBV3-2) and TRBJ2-3; no reliable D call. Germline V lookup: CDR1 LGHDT, CDR2 YNNKEL (reference sequence). The CDR3 is 15 amino acids. V was cut by 1 base and J by 2 bases, with 10 bases left in between. For the CDR3, the DNA is TGTGCCAGCAGCCAAGGAGGAATAGACACAGATACGCAGTATTTT. Translation gives CASSQGGIDTDTQYF.

J is TRBJ2-7 and V is TRBV4-2; 8 bases line up with TRBD1. Germline assignment: CDR1 LGHNA and CDR2 YNFKEQ. The CDR3 spans 15 residues. V shed 4 bases and J 2 bases; nucleotides not matched to a gene: 7. The CDR3 loop is CASSPTGTGAYEQYF. The CDR3 DNA reads as TGTGCCAGCAGCCCTACCGGGACAGGCGCCTACGAGCAGTACTTC.

The V and J genes are TRBV4-3 and TRBJ2-1; a possible D gene is TRBD2 (5 bases). Germline-derived CDR1 and CDR2 are LGHNA and YSLEER. CDR3 length: 16 residues. Trimming stripped 2 bases from V and 1 base from J, with 12 bases between. The CDR3 DNA is TGCGCCAGCAGCCAACGTCACGGGGAGTCCTACAATGAGCAGTTCTTC. Its translation: CASSQRHGESYNEQFF.

This clone was detected only once. The V call is TRBV27, the J call TRBJ1-1, with D possibly TRBD1 on 6 matching bases. Germline loops: CDR1 MNHEY, CDR2 SMNVEV (reference sequence). This CDR3 has 16 amino acids. V was pared by 6 bases and J by 2 bases, with 19 bases between. CDR3: CASSLSGQISNTEAFF. The CDR3 coding sequence is TGTGCCAGCAGCCTAAGCGGACAGATCAGTAACACTGAAGCTTTCTTT.

The chain joins TRBV2 to TRBJ1-2; a weak D match, TRBD1 (6 bases). Germline V gives CDR1 SNHLY, CDR2 FYNNEI. Trimming removed 6 bases at V and 4 bases at J, with 18 bases between. The CDR3 runs 15 residues. The CDR3 protein is CASSGDQGPTYGYTF. CDR3 nucleotides: TGTGCCAGCAGCGGGGATCAGGGGCCTACCTATGGCTACACCTTC.

The genes are TRBV25-1 and TRBJ2-2; D possibly corresponds to TRBD1 (6 bases). The length of the CDR3 is 15 residues. V dropped 5 bases and J dropped 3 bases, with 13 bases sitting between them. Looked up from germline, CDR1 is MGHDK and CDR2 is SYGVNS. The CDR3 sequence: CASSRGLGDTGELFF. The DNA of the CDR3 is TGTGCCAGCAGTAGGGGGTTGGGGGACACCGGGGAGCTGTTTTTT.

CDR3 region: CASSLGLAGNTGELFF. CDR3 nucleotide sequence: TGCGCCAGCAGCTTGGGGCTAGCGGGGAACACCGGGGAGCTGTTTTTT. This chain links TRBV5-1 with TRBJ2-2; 8 bases match TRBD2. Germline lookup yields CDR1 SGHRS and CDR2 YFSETQ. The V segment lost 0 bases and the J segment 1 base; nucleotides outside the gene matches: 2. The CDR3 has 16 residues.

This clone has more than one count but fewer than ten. This chain connects TRBV10-3 to TRBJ1-2; 11 bases line up with TRBD1. This CDR3 has 17 amino acids. The germline V gene encodes CDR1 ENHRY and CDR2 SYGVKD. V lost 3 bases and J lost 6; bases outside the gene matches: 12. The CDR3 bases are TGTGCCATCAGTGATTTTACCGGGACAGGGGGTGGAAATGGCTACACCTTC. The encoded protein is CAISDFTGTGGGNGYTF.

The rearrangement joins TRBV7-3 to TRBJ2-7; perhaps TRBD1 as D (7 bases). Germline CDR1 SGHTA, CDR2 FQGTGA. The CDR3 is 17 amino acids. V shed 2 bases and J shed 7 bases, with 24 bases lying between them. The CDR3 region is CASSLRPWTGGNEEQYF. The DNA for the CDR3 is TGTGCCAGCAGCTTACGTCCTTGGACAGGCGGGAACGAAGAGCAGTACTTC.

There are a few counts of this clone. V is TRBV19 and J is TRBJ2-4, with 7 nucleotides matching TRBD1. Per the germline V gene, CDR1 is LNHDA and CDR2 is SQIVND (reference sequence). The junction had 10 bases not matched to a gene; V was cut back by 3 bases and J by 2 bases. The CDR3 contains 17 residues. The CDR3 sequence is CASSIVSGGGSKNIQYF. The CDR3 DNA reads TGTGCCAGTAGTATCGTATCAGGGGGTGGGTCCAAAAACATTCAGTACTTC.

This chain joins TRBV5-4 and TRBJ2-7; 8 nucleotides match TRBD1. Unmatched junction bases numbered 2, after V lost 1 base and J lost 2 bases. CDR1 and CDR2 (germline): SGHNT, YYREEE (reference sequence). The CDR3 has 14 residues. The CDR3 sequence: CASSLRTGPYEQYF. The CDR3 DNA reads as TGTGCCAGCAGCTTGCGGACAGGGCCCTACGAGCAGTACTTC.

The chain is built from TRBV6-5 and TRBJ1-2; 12 positions match TRBD1. This CDR3 has 14 amino acids. From germline, CDR1 is MNHEY and CDR2 SVGAGI. Trimming took 6 bases from V and 6 from J; bases not matched to a gene: 5. The CDR3: CASSAGQGANGYTF. CDR3 in DNA: TGTGCCAGCAGCGCGGGACAGGGGGCTAATGGCTACACCTTC.

The CDR3 DNA is TGTGCCAGCAGTTTAAGGAGGGTAAACACTGAAGCTTTCTTT. This sequence encodes CASSLRRVNTEAFF. The chain employs TRBV27 and TRBJ1-1; D unresolved. The CDR3 covers 14 residues. Trimming took off 2 bases at V and 2 bases at J, with 9 bases between the two ends. Germline assignment: CDR1 MNHEY and CDR2 SMNVEV (reference sequence).

The rearrangement links TRBV5-4 to TRBJ2-3, with 11 bases matching TRBD2. Germline CDR1 reads SGHNT; CDR2 reads YYREEE (reference sequence). With V trimmed by 3 bases and J by 2 bases, 11 bases remained unmatched. This CDR3 is built from 18 residues. The CDR3 nucleotides read TGTGCCAGCAGCTCCCGACCTAGCGGGGGGATTATCACAGATACGCAGTATTTT. As protein: CASSSRPSGGIITDTQYF. Filled out from reference TRBV5-4 and TRBJ2-3, the complete variable domain reads ETGVTQSPTHLIKTRGQQVTLRCSSQSGHNTVSWYQQALGQGPQFIFQYYREEENGRGNFPPRFSGLQFPNYSSELNVNALELDDSALYLCASSSRPSGGIITDTQYFGPGTRLTVL.

The genes are TRBV9 and TRBJ1-5; D not resolved. This CDR3 has 15 residues. Trimming took off 0 bases at V and 1 base at J, with 8 bases between the two ends. From germline, CDR1 is SGDLS and CDR2 YYNGEE. CDR3 loop: CASSVGEISNQPQHF. Here the CDR3 DNA reads TGTGCCAGCAGCGTAGGGGAGATCAGCAATCAGCCCCAGCATTTT.

This clone has a single count. The CDR3 DNA reads TGCAGCGTCAGGGGGGACGGTATCTCCTACGAGCAGTACTTC. This gives the protein CSVRGDGISYEQYF. This sequence joins TRBV29-1 and TRBJ2-7; perhaps TRBD1 as D (7 bases). The CDR3 has 14 amino acids. Trimming pared 6 bases from V and 0 bases from J, leaving 15 bases between. Germline V CDR1 and CDR2: SQVTM, ANQGSEA.

On this clone itself: One junction end does not reproduce the germline sequence, and a read error may be involved. The chain carries TRBV10-3 and TRBJ2-2, with unresolved D. The CDR3 is 12 amino acids. Germline CDR1 reads ENHRY; CDR2 reads SYGVKD. The CDR3 nucleotides read TGTGCCATCCGGCGTAGCACCGGCGAGCTGTTTTTT. Protein sequence: CAIRRSTGELFF.

The chain has TRBV15 and TRBJ1-6, with a possible D match to TRBD1 (6 bases). V was cut by 3 bases and J by 14 bases, with 20 bases left in between. The germline gives CDR1 LNHNV, CDR2 YYDKDF (reference sequence). The CDR3 covers 15 residues. CDR3 nucleotide sequence: TGTGCCACCAGCAGGTGGCAGGGGAACACACAGTCCCTCCACTTT. It yields the protein CATSRWQGNTQSLHF.

The chain is built from TRBV30 and TRBJ1-1; no clear D. Trimming shortened V by 0 bases and J by 6 bases, and 14 bases separated the two germline ends. This CDR3 region has 14 residues. Germline lookup yields CDR1 GTSNPN and CDR2 SVGIG (reference sequence). The DNA of the CDR3 is TGTGCCTGGAGTGTAAATCTAGTCGGCTCTGAAGCTTTCTTT. This codes for CAWSVNLVGSEAFF. The full variable domain, rest sourced from reference TRBV30 and TRBJ1-1, is SQTIHQWPATLVQPVGSPLSLECTVEGTSNPNLYWYRQAAGRGLQLLFYSVGIGQISSEVPQNLSASRPQDRQFILSSKKLLLSDSGFYLCAWSVNLVGSEAFFGQGTRLTVV.